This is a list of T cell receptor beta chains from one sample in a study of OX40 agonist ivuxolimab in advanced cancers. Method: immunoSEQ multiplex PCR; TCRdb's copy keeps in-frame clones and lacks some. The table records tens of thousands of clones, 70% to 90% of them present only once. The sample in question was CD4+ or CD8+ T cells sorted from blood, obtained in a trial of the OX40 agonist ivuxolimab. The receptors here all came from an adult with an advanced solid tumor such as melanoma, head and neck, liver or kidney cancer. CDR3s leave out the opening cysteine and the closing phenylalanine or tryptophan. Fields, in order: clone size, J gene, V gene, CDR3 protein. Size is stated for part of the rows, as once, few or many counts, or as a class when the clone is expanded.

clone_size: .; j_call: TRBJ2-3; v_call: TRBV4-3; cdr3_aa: ASSQDPRFTDTQY
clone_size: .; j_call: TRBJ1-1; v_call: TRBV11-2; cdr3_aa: ASSSLGGRTEAF
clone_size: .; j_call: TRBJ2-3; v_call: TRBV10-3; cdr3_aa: AIRAGTDTQY
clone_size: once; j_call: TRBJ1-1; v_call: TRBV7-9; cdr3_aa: ASSPGRMNTEAF
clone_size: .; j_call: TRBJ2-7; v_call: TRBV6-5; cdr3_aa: ASSRSRDSSYEQY
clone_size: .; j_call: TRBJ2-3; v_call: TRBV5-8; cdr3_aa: ASSGEIGAQY
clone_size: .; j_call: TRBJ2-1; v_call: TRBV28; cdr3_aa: ASSPTGVDEQF
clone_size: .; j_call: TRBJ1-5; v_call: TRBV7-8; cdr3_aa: ASNNGVFNQPQH
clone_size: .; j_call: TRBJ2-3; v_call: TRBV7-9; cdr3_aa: ASSFVPPADTQY
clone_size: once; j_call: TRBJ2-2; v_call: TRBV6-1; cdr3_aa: ASNSGVNTGELF
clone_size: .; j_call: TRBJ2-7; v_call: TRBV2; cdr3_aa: ASRGTVSGEQY
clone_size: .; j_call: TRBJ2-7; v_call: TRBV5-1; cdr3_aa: ASRLPTGDYEQY
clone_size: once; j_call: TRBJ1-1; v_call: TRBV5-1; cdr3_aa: ASSLLRDSPSVF
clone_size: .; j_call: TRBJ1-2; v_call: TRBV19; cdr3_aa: ASRSPGQGASGYT
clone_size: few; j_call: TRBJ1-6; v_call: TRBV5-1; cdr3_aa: ASSTQGQGNNSPLH
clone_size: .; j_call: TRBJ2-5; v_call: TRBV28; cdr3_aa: ASSFGGWETQY
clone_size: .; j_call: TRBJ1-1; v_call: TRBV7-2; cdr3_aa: ASSSLAGSNTEAF
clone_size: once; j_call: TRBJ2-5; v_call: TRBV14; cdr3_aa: ASSGSEWETQY
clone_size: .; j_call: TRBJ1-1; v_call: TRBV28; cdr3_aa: ASSLGGVRAF
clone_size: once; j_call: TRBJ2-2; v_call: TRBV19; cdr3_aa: ASTGQKNTGELF
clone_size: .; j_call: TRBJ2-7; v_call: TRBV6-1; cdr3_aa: ASSESSGTPTYEQY
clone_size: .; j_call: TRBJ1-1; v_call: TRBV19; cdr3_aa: ASSLGTGVSKAEAF
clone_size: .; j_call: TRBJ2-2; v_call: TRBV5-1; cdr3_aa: ASSPGDRGSGELF
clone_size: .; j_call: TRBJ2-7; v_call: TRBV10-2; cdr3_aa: ASSEPSGLAGGLYEQY
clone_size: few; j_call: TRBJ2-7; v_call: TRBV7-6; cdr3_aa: ASSLGVFYEQY
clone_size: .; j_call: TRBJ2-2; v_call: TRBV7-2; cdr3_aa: ASSLARANTGELF
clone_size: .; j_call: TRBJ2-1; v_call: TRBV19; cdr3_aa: ASSRGGSSYNEQF
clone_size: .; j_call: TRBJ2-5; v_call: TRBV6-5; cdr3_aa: ASSWGLAGQETQY
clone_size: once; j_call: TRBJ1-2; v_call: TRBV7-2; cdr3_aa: ASSLVSPSSGYGYT
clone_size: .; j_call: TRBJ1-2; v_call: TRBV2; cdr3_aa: ASSELGMGSYGYT
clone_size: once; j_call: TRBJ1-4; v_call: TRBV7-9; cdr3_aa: ASSLVGVASEKLF
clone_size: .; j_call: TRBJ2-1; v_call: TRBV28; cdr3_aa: ASSWGQPRDNEQF
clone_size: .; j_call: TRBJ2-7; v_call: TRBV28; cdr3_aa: ATTGGSLTYEQY
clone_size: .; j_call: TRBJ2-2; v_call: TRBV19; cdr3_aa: ASSTRLAGLAANTGELF
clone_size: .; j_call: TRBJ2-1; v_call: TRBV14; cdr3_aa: ASSQQRGHYNEQF
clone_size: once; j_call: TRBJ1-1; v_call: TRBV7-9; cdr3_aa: ASSFVGGSYTKGNTEAF
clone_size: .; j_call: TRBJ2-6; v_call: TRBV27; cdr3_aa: ASSLSITGANVLT
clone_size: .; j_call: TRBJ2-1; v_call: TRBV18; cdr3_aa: ASSPPPLSYNEQF
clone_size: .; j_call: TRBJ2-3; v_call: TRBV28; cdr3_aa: ASTIPHQGDTQY
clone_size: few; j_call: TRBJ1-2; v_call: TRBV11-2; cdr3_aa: ASSLRGANYGYT
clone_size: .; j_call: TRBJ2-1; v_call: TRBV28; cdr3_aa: ASSPQWGGSYNEQF
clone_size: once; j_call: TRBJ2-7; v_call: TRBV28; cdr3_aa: ASSRRQTSTYEQY
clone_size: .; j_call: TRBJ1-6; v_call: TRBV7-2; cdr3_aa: ASTLLGRGNSPLH
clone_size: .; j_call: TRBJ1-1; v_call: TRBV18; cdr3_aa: ASSHQTVNAEAF
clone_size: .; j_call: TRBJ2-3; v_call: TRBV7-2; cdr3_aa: ASSYGQGSTDTQY
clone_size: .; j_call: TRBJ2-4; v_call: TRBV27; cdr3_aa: ASSLNLAGAKNIQY
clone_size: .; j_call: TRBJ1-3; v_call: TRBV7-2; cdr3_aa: ASSRGQLGNTIY
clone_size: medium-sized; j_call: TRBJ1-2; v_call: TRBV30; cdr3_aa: AWERGTVGGYT